This T cell receptor (beta chain) was identified during a study of CD8 T cells in Susac syndrome. RNA totalling about 0.5 to 1 ug underwent reverse transcription with random hexamers. Multiplex immunoSEQ PCR targeted 54 Vbeta and 13 Jbeta TCR beta segments. One entry per CDR3 protein results from TCRdb running MiXCR on the immunoSEQ multiplex PCR reads. Seen here are 300,000 or so distinct CDR3 sequences, about 90% observed once, and the top ten hold about 0.063%. Input material: CD4+ T cells from PBMCs. This TCR came from a human donor with multiple sclerosis.

CDR3 sequence reads: CASSRTGVRAEKLFF. The DNA of the CDR3 is TGTGCCAGCAGCCGAACAGGCGTGCGGGCTGAAAAACTGTTTTTT. The chain uses TRBV7-8 and TRBJ1-4; D perhaps matches TRBD1 (5 bases). V lost 5 bases, J lost 7 bases, and 17 bases lay in between. CDR3 length: 15 amino acids. Germline V gene lookup returns CDR1 SGHVS and CDR2 FQNEAQ.